The present TCR beta chain was sequenced within a study of blood T cell repertoires in COVID-19. Clones were read by immunoSEQ multiplex PCR, and TCRdb kept only the in-frame ones, dropping some. The table includes 270,000 or so clones, around 86% detected once. From germline, CDR1 is DFQATT and CDR2 SNEGSKA (reference sequence). V was clipped by 3 bases and J by 1 base, with 9 bases between them. This CDR3 is 13 amino acids long. The chain recombines TRBV20-1 with TRBJ1-1; D unresolved. The TCR sequence derives from a woman in her twenties or thirties with active or convalescent COVID-19. Material: peripheral blood. DNA of the CDR3: TGCAGTGCTAGTATGTCGGGGAACACTGAAGCTTTCTTT. Translating it yields CSASMSGNTEAFF.